Below, 28 T cell receptor beta chains from the same sample are listed, as sequenced in a study of T-cell memory formation after mild COVID-19. Each CDR3 protein is one row after TCRdb ran MiXCR on the 5' RACE reads. The sample contains 100,000 to 140,000 distinct CDR3 sequences, about an eighth of which appear only once. The sample consisted of PBMCs or a T cell subset sorted from them (not recorded which). These receptors originate from a man in his late teens or twenties who had mild COVID-19 (a few samples of this study predate the infection). Cell type and time point are not known.

V usage is TRBV11-3 and J usage is TRBJ2-2; 8 nucleotides align to TRBD1. The ends lost 2 bases at V and 0 bases at J; junction bases unmatched: 2. Germline V lookup: CDR1 SGHNT, CDR2 YENEEA. The CDR3 has 16 residues. The CDR3 DNA is TGTGCCAGCAGCTTAAGGGACAGGTCGAACACCGGGGAGCTGTTTTTT. Translation gives CASSLRDRSNTGELFF.

This clonotype was recorded a few times. The chain recombines TRBV10-3 with TRBJ2-5; no definite D call. The CDR3 length is 14 residues. The germline V gene has CDR1 ENHRY and CDR2 SYGVKD. V lost 3 bases and J 4 bases, leaving 12 bases between the germline ends. CDR3 amino acids: CAISEKDFRETQYF. CDR3 bases: TGTGCCATCAGTGAAAAAGATTTCCGAGAGACCCAGTACTTC.

This clonotype was seen more than once but under ten times. The chain uses TRBV2 and TRBJ2-3, with 11 positions matching TRBD2. Germline loops: CDR1 SNHLY, CDR2 FYNNEI. The length of the CDR3 is 15 residues. With 3 bases clipped from V and 7 bases from J, the junction kept 6 bases outside the gene matches. The CDR3 loop reads CASSESLAGDHTQYF. The CDR3 DNA reads TGTGCCAGCAGTGAGTCACTAGCGGGGGATCATACGCAGTATTTT. The full variable domain, with the rest looked up from reference TRBV2 and TRBJ2-3, is EPEVTQTPSHQVTQMGQEVILRCVPISNHLYFYWYRQILGQKVEFLVSFYNNEISEKSEIFDDQFSVERPDGSNFTLKIRSTKLEDSAMYFCASSESLAGDHTQYFGPGTRLTVL.

This clonotype showed up just a few times. V usage is TRBV9 and J usage is TRBJ1-2; no definite D call. This CDR3 region has 15 residues. CDR1 is SGDLS, CDR2 YYNGEE, per germline. V was shortened by 2 bases and J by 2 bases, with 13 bases between the two germline ends. This CDR3 is CASSVAETVNYGYTF. The CDR3 region has the DNA TGTGCCAGCAGCGTTGCCGAAACGGTGAACTATGGCTACACCTTC.

This clonotype was observed a few times. This chain joins TRBV7-8 and TRBJ2-1; perhaps TRBD2 as D (5 bases). V lost 1 base, J lost 10 bases, and 11 bases lay in between. The CDR3 contains 13 residues. CDR1 is SGHVS and CDR2 is FQNEAQ in the germline V gene. CDR3 protein: CASSLVLAQEQFF. In DNA form, the CDR3 reads TGTGCCAGCAGCTTAGTTCTAGCACAGGAGCAGTTCTTC.

The CDR3 loop reads CGLSRDRESNEQFF. The CDR3 coding sequence is TGTGGTCTATCCCGGGACAGGGAGTCCAATGAGCAGTTCTTC. The rearrangement joins TRBV30 to TRBJ2-1, with 9 positions matching TRBD1. The V gene's germline CDR1 is GTSNPN and CDR2 SVGIG (reference sequence). This CDR3 region has 14 residues.

The J gene is TRBJ1-2, the V gene TRBV6-5, with D hard to call. Germline V gene lookup returns CDR1 MNHEY and CDR2 SVGAGI. There are 13 residues in the CDR3. V lost 0 bases and J 6 bases, leaving 8 bases between the germline ends. This chain's CDR3 is CASSYSGRDGYTF. In DNA, the CDR3 is TGTGCCAGCAGTTACTCTGGACGAGATGGCTACACCTTC.

V is TRBV4-3 and J is TRBJ2-3, with D perhaps matching TRBD1 or TRBD2 (5 bases each). The CDR3 consists of 16 residues. V dropped 0 bases and J dropped 5 bases, with 15 bases sitting between them. Germline loops: CDR1 LGHNA, CDR2 YSLEER. The CDR3 reads CASSQDGTRRRDTQYF. Written as DNA, the CDR3 is TGCGCCAGCAGCCAAGATGGGACGAGACGAAGAGATACGCAGTATTTT.

With respect to this clonotype: A much more abundant neighbour one base away suggests this may be a read error. The CDR3 DNA follows: TGTGCCGGCAGCGACGGGCTAGCGGGGGGCTACAATGAGCAGTTCTTC. Its protein product is CAGSDGLAGGYNEQFF. The chain couples TRBV6-5 to TRBJ2-1; 11 nucleotides align to TRBD2. Germline CDR1 reads MNHEY; CDR2 reads SVGAGI. CDR3 length: 16 amino acids.

In this sample, this clonotype turned up a few times. The chain has TRBV24-1 and TRBJ2-1; a weak D match, TRBD1 (6 bases). Trimming took 4 bases from V and 4 from J, leaving 13 bases between them. Germline CDR1 is KGHDR and CDR2 is SFDVKD. This CDR3 has 15 amino acids. CDR3 in DNA: TGTGCCACCAGTGAGGTGGGGGCGCCTTACAATGAGCAGTTCTTC. Its translation: CATSEVGAPYNEQFF.

This clonotype was detected only a few times. The chain carries TRBV7-9 and TRBJ1-1; 8 bases line up with TRBD1. Germline-derived CDR1 and CDR2 are SEHNR and FQNEAQ (reference sequence). The CDR3 is 14 residues long. The V segment lost 5 bases and the J segment 4 bases; nucleotides outside the gene matches: 6. In nucleotides, the CDR3 is TGTGCCAGCAGCCTTCCGACAGGGGCCACTGAAGCTTTCTTT. Translating it yields CASSLPTGATEAFF.

This clonotype was seen a few times. The rearrangement uses TRBV4-2 and TRBJ1-5; D is perhaps TRBD1 (6 bases). Trimming shortened V by 0 bases and J by 4 bases, and 13 bases separated the two germline ends. CDR3 length: 16 amino acids. The V gene's germline CDR1 is LGHNA and CDR2 YNFKEQ. CDR3 region: CASSQEVGGRNQPQHF. The DNA for the CDR3 is TGTGCCAGCAGCCAAGAGGTGGGGGGCCGGAATCAGCCCCAGCATTTT.

The sample holds a few counts of this clonotype. V usage is TRBV27 and J usage is TRBJ2-7; 7 nucleotides align to TRBD1. The V gene's germline CDR1 is MNHEY and CDR2 SMNVEV (reference sequence). Losses at the gene ends were 5 bases for V and 4 bases for J; bases not matched to a gene: 5. CDR3 length: 13 residues. The CDR3 reads CASSIRQGYEQYF. DNA of the CDR3: TGTGCCAGCAGTATAAGACAGGGTTACGAGCAGTACTTC.

The table lists this clonotype with many counts. V is TRBV10-3 and J is TRBJ2-2; 9 bases match TRBD1. The V segment lost 6 bases and the J segment 1 base; nucleotides outside the gene matches: 3. The germline CDR1 and CDR2 sequences are ENHRY and SYGVKD. The CDR3 is 15 amino acids. Here the CDR3 DNA reads TGTGCCATCAGCCCGGGACAGGGGAACACCGGGGAGCTGTTTTTT. Amino acids: CAISPGQGNTGELFF.

V is TRBV14 and J is TRBJ2-1; D is unresolved. V lost 0 bases and J lost 6, with 6 bases in between. CDR3 length equals 13 residues. CDR1 and CDR2 from the germline V gene are SGHDN and FVKESK. The CDR3 sequence is CASSQDDGNEQFF. The CDR3 DNA follows: TGTGCCAGCAGCCAAGACGACGGCAATGAGCAGTTCTTC.

The chain links TRBV11-2 to TRBJ2-2; D remains unclear. Germline CDR1 SGHAT, CDR2 FQNNGV. This CDR3 spans 17 amino acids. V shed 2 bases and J shed 6 bases, with 19 bases lying between them. The DNA for the CDR3 is TGTGCCAGCAGCTTATCGACTTTGACACAACGGCCCGGGGAGCTGTTTTTT. Its protein product is CASSLSTLTQRPGELFF.

The table lists this clonotype with a few counts. V and J are TRBV6-5 and TRBJ1-5; D might be TRBD1 (5 bases). Germline CDR1 and CDR2: MNHEY and SVGAGI. Trimming shortened V by 5 bases and J by 3 bases, and 11 bases separated the two germline ends. CDR3 length: 14 amino acids. Here the CDR3 reads CASSQTGDNQPQHF. The CDR3 nucleotides read TGTGCCAGCAGTCAAACGGGGGACAATCAGCCCCAGCATTTT.

This clonotype was observed a handful of times. The CDR3 nucleotides read TGTGCCAGCAGTTACCCAGGGAGGGGTAGCTCCTACAATGAGCAGTTCTTC. Its protein product is CASSYPGRGSSYNEQFF. The genes are TRBV6-2 or TRBV6-3 and TRBJ2-1, with TRBD2 matching over 7 bases. Unmatched junction bases numbered 7, after V lost 2 bases and J lost 0 bases. CDR1 MNHEY and CDR2 SVGEGT come from the germline V gene. The CDR3 is made up of 17 amino acids.

This clonotype appeared many times. The rearrangement links TRBV6-5 to TRBJ1-5; 10 bases match TRBD1. Trimming took 5 bases from V and 9 from J; bases not matched to a gene: 7. Germline V gene data show CDR1 as MNHEY and CDR2 as SVGAGI. This CDR3 is built from 14 residues. CDR3 in DNA: TGTGCCAGCAGTCCTGGACAGGGGGTAATGCCCCAGCATTTT. It specifies CASSPGQGVMPQHF.

The gene calls are TRBV4-3 and TRBJ2-7, with TRBD2 as a possible D gene (5 bases). The CDR3 spans 15 residues. V was shortened by 1 base and J by 2 bases, with 12 bases between the two germline ends. Germline CDR1 is LGHNA and CDR2 is YSLEER. CDR3 residues: CASSQVVEGAYEQYV. The CDR3 nucleotides are TGCGCCAGCAGCCAAGTCGTCGAGGGCGCCTACGAGCAGTACGTC.

The table lists this clonotype with many counts. The chain combines TRBV7-2 with TRBJ2-1; D remains ambiguous. The V end was cut by 4 bases, the J end by 6 bases, with 7 bases between. The length of the CDR3 is 12 residues. Germline loops: CDR1 SGHTA, CDR2 FQGNSA. CDR3 bases: TGTGCCAGCAGCTGGCCGTCCAATGAGCAGTTCTTC. This encodes CASSWPSNEQFF.

This clonotype appeared a few times. J is TRBJ2-7 and V is TRBV12-3 or TRBV12-4; D possibly corresponds to TRBD1 (6 bases). Trimming removed 5 bases from V and 0 bases from J, with 11 bases in between. The CDR3 extends over 14 amino acids. CDR3 residues: CASSPVDSSYEQYF. CDR3 in DNA: TGTGCCAGCAGTCCGGTGGACAGCTCCTACGAGCAGTACTTC.

This clonotype was counted ten times or more. The chain links TRBV5-1 to TRBJ2-4; tentatively, D is TRBD2 (6 bases). Germline V gene sequence: CDR1 SGHRS, CDR2 YFSETQ. V was cut by 3 bases and J by 1 base, with 11 bases left in between. The length of the CDR3 is 15 residues. CDR3 nucleotide sequence: TGCGCCAGCAGCTCTTTTGGGGGGGCCAAAAACATTCAGTACTTC. Residues: CASSSFGGAKNIQYF.

This clonotype occurred a few times. V is TRBV7-9 and J is TRBJ1-2; D is unresolved. Germline loops: CDR1 SEHNR, CDR2 FQNEAQ (reference sequence). The CDR3 totals 14 residues. Trimming removed 1 base from V and 4 bases from J, with 10 bases in between. The CDR3 reads CASSLGPNLYGYTF. CDR3 bases: TGTGCCAGCAGCTTAGGCCCGAACCTCTATGGCTACACCTTC.

This clonotype turned up a few times. The rearrangement uses TRBV9 and TRBJ2-1; 11 positions agree with TRBD2. The CDR3 consists of 15 residues. Germline CDR1 reads SGDLS; CDR2 reads YYNGEE. V lost 0 bases and J lost 6; bases outside the gene matches: 2. The CDR3, as DNA: TGTGCCAGCAGCGTAGGTACTAGCGGGGGCAATGAGCAGTTCTTC. Amino acids: CASSVGTSGGNEQFF.

The chain recombines TRBV24-1 with TRBJ2-2; D may be TRBD1 (6 bases). Trimming left V 4 bases short and J 2 bases short, with 25 bases between. CDR1 is KGHDR and CDR2 is SFDVKD in the germline V gene. CDR3 length: 20 amino acids. CDR3 protein: CATSEPAGQKGTYNTGELFF. The CDR3 DNA reads TGTGCCACCAGTGAGCCCGCAGGACAGAAAGGAACTTACAACACCGGGGAGCTGTTTTTT.

This chain uses TRBV15 with TRBJ2-2; 10 nucleotides agree with TRBD1. Losses at the gene ends were 0 bases for V and 3 bases for J; bases not matched to a gene: 1. This CDR3 has 16 residues. Germline CDR1 LNHNV, CDR2 YYDKDF (reference sequence). This chain's CDR3 is CATSREGTGDTGELFF. The CDR3 DNA is TGTGCCACCAGCAGAGAAGGGACAGGGGACACCGGGGAGCTGTTTTTT.

The chain's CDR3 is CSARMGGTGLNEQFF. CDR3 sequence (DNA): TGCAGTGCTAGGATGGGGGGGACAGGGTTGAATGAGCAGTTCTTC. This chain uses TRBV20-1 with TRBJ2-1; TRBD1 agrees at 9 bases. CDR3 length equals 15 residues. V lost 3 bases, J lost 7 bases, and 10 bases stayed unmatched. CDR1 is DFQATT and CDR2 is SNEGSKA in the germline V gene (reference sequence).